This T cell receptor (beta chain) was identified in a study of T cell changes during pregnancy in multiple sclerosis. Assay used: immunoSEQ multiplex PCR; TCRdb lists only in-frame clones, some missing. There are around 70,000 clones in the sample; approximately 92% occur only once, and under 3% lies in the top ten. The V end lost 6 bases, the J end lost 2 bases, and 18 bases lay between the germline ends. The CDR3 spans 16 residues. In germline, CDR1 is MNHEY, CDR2 SMNVEV (reference sequence). This receptor was taken from a female donor with multiple sclerosis, enrolled in a pregnancy study. This material consisted of peripheral blood, taken before pregnancy. The chain carries TRBV27 and TRBJ2-3, with D maybe TRBD2 (5 bases). Here the CDR3 DNA reads TGTGCCAGCAGGCTTGCCGAGCGGCCGAACACAGATACGCAGTATTTT. Translated, it gives CASRLAERPNTDTQYF.